The next 6 T cell receptor beta chains were all read from a single sample in a study of Graves' ophthalmopathy and Graves' hyperthyroidism. RNA transcripts yielded amplified TCR beta CDR3 regions. RT-PCR in the first round used HTBI primers; a second-round multiplex PCR followed. In TCRdb, the multiplex PCR reads were re-called with MiXCR into one record per CDR3 protein. Of around 1.1 million distinct CDR3 sequences listed, roughly two fifths are singletons. Material for sequencing was peripheral blood or thyroid tissue (not recorded which). The source of these receptors is an adult man with Graves' hyperthyroidism.

Regarding this clonotype: Just one base apart from a much larger clone, this may be a read error. The V call is TRBV7-2, the J call TRBJ2-2; D gene uncertain. The CDR3 runs to 13 residues. V dropped 0 bases and J dropped 7 bases, with 6 bases sitting between them. Germline V CDR1 and CDR2: SGHTA, FQGNSA. CDR3 residues: CASSLAAHGELFF. CDR3 sequence (DNA): TGTGCCAGCAGCTTAGCCGCTCACGGGGAGCTGTTTTTT.

At least ten counts were recorded for this clonotype. The chain carries TRBV12-3 or TRBV12-4 and TRBJ2-7, with a possible D match to TRBD1 (5 bases). V lost 4 bases and J lost 3, with 13 bases in between. This CDR3 has 14 residues. The CDR3 loop reads CASSYRAGHYEQYF. For the CDR3, the DNA is TGTGCCAGCAGTTATCGGGCAGGGCACTACGAGCAGTACTTC.

The V and J genes are TRBV3-1 and TRBJ1-2, with D uncertain. This CDR3 contains 11 residues. Trimming pared 1 base from V and 9 bases from J, leaving 6 bases between. Germline-derived CDR1 and CDR2 are LGHDT and YNNKEL (reference sequence). CDR3 sequence reads: CASSQGPSYTF. CDR3 nucleotides: TGTGCCAGCAGCCAAGGACCAAGCTACACCTTC. The variable domain in full, completed from reference TRBV3-1 and TRBJ1-2, reads DTAVSQTPKYLVTQMGNDKSIKCEQNLGHDTMYWYKQDSKKFLKIMFSYNNKELIINETVPNRFSPKSPDKAHLNLHINSLELGDSAVYFCASSQGPSYTFGSGTRLTVV.

This clonotype occurred a few times. The chain employs TRBV7-2 and TRBJ2-7; TRBD2 agrees at 9 bases. Looked up from germline, CDR1 is SGHTA and CDR2 is FQGNSA. Trimming took 0 bases from V and 0 from J; bases not matched to a gene: 3. The CDR3 is 16 residues long. The CDR3 DNA reads as TGTGCCAGCAGCTTAGCTTCGACTAGCGGCTCCTACGAGCAGTACTTC. Translating gives CASSLASTSGSYEQYF. The full variable domain, in which reference TRBV7-2 and TRBJ2-7 provide the parts outside the CDR3, is GAGVSQSPSNKVTEKGKDVELRCDPISGHTALYWYRQSLGQGLEFLIYFQGNSAPDKSGLPSDRFSAERTGGSVSTLTIQRTQQEDSAVYLCASSLASTSGSYEQYFGPGTRLTVT.

This clonotype was seen a handful of times. The chain carries TRBV4-3 and TRBJ1-1; D uncertain. Germline loops: CDR1 LGHNA, CDR2 YSLEER. V gave up 0 bases and J gave up 7 bases, with 15 bases separating them. The CDR3 loop spans 15 amino acids. In nucleotides, the CDR3 is TGCGCCAGCAGCCAAGAACGTGAGGTTGGAGGTGAAGCTTTCTTT. Amino acid sequence: CASSQEREVGGEAFF.

The chain recombines TRBV7-2 with TRBJ1-4, with a weak D call TRBD1 (5 bases). CDR3 length: 16 amino acids. The V end lost 3 bases, the J end lost 5 bases, and 16 bases lay between the germline ends. Germline assignment: CDR1 SGHTA and CDR2 FQGNSA. The CDR3 bases are TGTGCCAGCAGCTTGGCCAGGCAGGGAAAAAATGAAAAACTGTTTTTT. Translation: CASSLARQGKNEKLFF. Drawing the rest from reference TRBV7-2 and TRBJ1-4, the complete variable domain is GAGVSQSPSNKVTEKGKDVELRCDPISGHTALYWYRQSLGQGLEFLIYFQGNSAPDKSGLPSDRFSAERTGGSVSTLTIQRTQQEDSAVYLCASSLARQGKNEKLFFGSGTQLSVL.